The clone carrying this T cell receptor beta chain appeared many times. Antigen: not known. The data originate from a study of T cell repertoires in cytomegalovirus infection. Study details: Recently identified HLA-C-restricted CMV epitopes and well-studied HLA-B-restricted CMV epitopes were used by the study. Public TCR beta signatures provided an indication of both CMV infection and a matching HLA type.

The CDR3 loop spans 14 amino acids. Germline-derived CDR1 and CDR2 are MNHNY and SVGAGI (reference sequence). The V end lost 2 bases, the J end lost 0 bases, and 7 bases lay between the germline ends. MiXCR was run by TCRdb on the reads, yielding one entry per CDR3 protein. The repertoire holds some 940,000 distinct CDR3 sequences, around 32% seen once, with roughly 13% in the top ten. The TCR comes from a human donor in good health (CMV status not recorded). Some clones in this sample may be carry-over from other donors' samples. V and J are TRBV6-6 and TRBJ2-5; the D is unclear. Sequences were derived from cultured CD8+ T cells from PBMCs, sampled from culture after CMV antigen stimulation. CDR3 sequence (DNA): TGTGCCAGCAGTTACGTGACGGACCAAGAGACCCAGTACTTC. It yields the protein CASSYVTDQETQYF.